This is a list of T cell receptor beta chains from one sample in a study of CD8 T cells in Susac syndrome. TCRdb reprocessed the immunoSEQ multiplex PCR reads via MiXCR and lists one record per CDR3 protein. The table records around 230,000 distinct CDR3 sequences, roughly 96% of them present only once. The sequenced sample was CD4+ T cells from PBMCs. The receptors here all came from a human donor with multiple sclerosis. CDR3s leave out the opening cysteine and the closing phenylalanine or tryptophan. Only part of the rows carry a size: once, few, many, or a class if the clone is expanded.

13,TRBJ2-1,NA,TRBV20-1,SASGGTGPYNEQF
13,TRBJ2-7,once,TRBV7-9,ASSLKGGQSYEQY
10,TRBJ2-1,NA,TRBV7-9,ASSSFGGEQF
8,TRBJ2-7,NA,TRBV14,ASSHQPPY
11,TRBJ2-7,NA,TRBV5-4,ASSWVGGYEQY
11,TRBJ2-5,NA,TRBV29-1,SALGLSGETQY
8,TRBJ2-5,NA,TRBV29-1,SVEAPGQY
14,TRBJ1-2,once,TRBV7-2,ASSLAFPLNRDGYT
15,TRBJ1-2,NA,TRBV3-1,ASSPSYGTGKDYGYT
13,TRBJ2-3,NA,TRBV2,ASSTAAGTLDTQY
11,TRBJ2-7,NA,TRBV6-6,ASSDRGRYEQY
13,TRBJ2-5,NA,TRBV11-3,ASSSGTGGGETQY
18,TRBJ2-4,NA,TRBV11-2,ASSHRPWDSSPWAKNIQY
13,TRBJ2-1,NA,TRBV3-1,ASTPGGANYNEQF
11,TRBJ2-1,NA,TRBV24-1,ATSDFRYNEQF
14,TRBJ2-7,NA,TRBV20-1,SARDPRSGTTYEQY
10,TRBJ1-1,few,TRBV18,ASSLGTDEAF
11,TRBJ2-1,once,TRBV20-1,SARRRGLNEQF
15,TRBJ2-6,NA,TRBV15,ATSREQVGSGANVLT
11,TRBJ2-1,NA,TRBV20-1,SAAPAIYNEQF
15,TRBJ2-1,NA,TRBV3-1,ASTSRSRGGRSNEQF
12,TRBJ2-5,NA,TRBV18,ASSQSGGLETQY